This TCR beta chain was captured by sequencing in a study of blood T cell repertoires in COVID-19. As for the study in general: COVID-19 samples collected from the United States, Italy and Spain covered acute and convalescent phases.

This clone has only a few counts. In the study's own analysis: Using reference gene primer amplification, nucleated cell counts were estimated. Profiled with immunoSEQ multiplex PCR; TCRdb holds only in-frame clones, not every one. V, J and clone size derive from that table, while D and trimming were established from the DNA sequence. Of more than 300,000 clones listed, around 83% are singletons. The CDR3 is 15 amino acids. With V trimmed by 6 bases and J by 0 bases, 8 bases remained unmatched. Germline CDR1 reads MNHEY; CDR2 reads SVGAGI. Clinical history as reported by participants underpinned cohort assignment. Symptom resolution, clearance, or two negative PCRs marked donors in Cohort 3 as recovered.

The sequencing sample was made of PBMCs or T cells enriched from blood (not recorded which). The receptor was isolated from a woman between 45 and 60 years old who had recovered from COVID-19. The rearrangement joins TRBV6-5 to TRBJ2-7, with 7 bases fitting TRBD1. The CDR3 DNA sequence: TGTGCCAGCAGCCCGAGACAGGGAAGCTCCTACGAGCAGTACTTC. This codes for CASSPRQGSSYEQYF.